The 6 T cell receptor gamma chains reported below all come from one sample, sequenced in a study of γδ T cells in repeated Plasmodium falciparum infection. Gammadelta T cells were flow-sorted from PBMC into Vgamma9/Vdelta2+ and Vdelta2-negative populations for bulk analysis. TCRdb processed the multiplex PCR reads again with the CATT caller. The table records approximately 28,000 gamma-chain clones, over 2.5% of them present only once. The sequencing input was gamma-delta T cells from blood. The receptors come from a pool of human donors (malaria-infected and uninfected, not separated).

In this sample, this clone turned up many times. TCRdb records a much larger clone's protein for this DNA, with a difference at residue 5 that likely arises from a read error; the protein given is the translation of the DNA. This chain links TRGV4 with TRGJ1 or TRGJ2. Germline matching of the DNA provided the J gene here, since TCRdb leaves it blank. This CDR3 is built from 14 residues. The J segment lost 6 bases and the V segment lost 4 bases, leaving 12 bases of the junction unmatched. Germline CDR1 EGSTGY, CDR2 YDSYTSSV. The DNA for the CDR3 is TGTGCCACCTGGGAGGCAGTTTCCGGTTATAAGAAACTCTTT. It encodes CATWEAVSGYKKLF.

The table lists this clone with many counts. A much larger clone is a single base away; this may be a read error. The chain is built from TRGV9 and TRGJP. Germline V gene sequence: CDR1 GITISATS, CDR2 ISYDGTV (reference sequence). This CDR3 is 20 amino acids long. CDR3 nucleotide sequence: TGTGCCTTGCGGGAGGTCTGGTCTCTATTAGGAGAGTTGGGCAAAAAAATCAAGGTATTT. Protein: CALREVWSLLGELGKKIKVF.

This clone was seen a few times. TCRdb lists the protein of a much larger clone for this DNA, which differs at residue 9, so this is likely a read error; the protein given here is translated from the DNA itself. The rearrangement uses TRGV9 and TRGJ1 or TRGJ2. The J gene was missing in TCRdb and was found by matching the end of the DNA to germline. This CDR3 region has 14 residues. CDR1 is GITISATS and CDR2 is ISYDGTV in the germline V gene (reference sequence). Unmatched junction bases numbered 10, after V lost 2 bases and J lost 6 bases. CDR3 residues: CALWEAFRSYKKLF. CDR3 DNA: TGTGCCTTGTGGGAGGCCTTCCGCAGTTATAAGAAACTCTTT.

This clone was observed many times. TCRdb's protein, taken from a much larger clone, differs from this DNA's translation at residue 13, likely owing to a read error; the protein displayed comes from the DNA. The V gene call reads TRGV2; no J gene was called. The germline gives CDR1 EGSNGY, CDR2 YDSYNSKV. The CDR3 runs to 15 residues. The CDR3 reads CATWTQYSSDWIRTF. CDR3 in DNA: TGTGCCACCTGGACTCAATATAGTAGTGATTGGATCAGGACGTTT.

This clone was found many times. The likely explanation is a read error, given a far larger clone one base away. The sample has other DNA sequences that encode this CDR3 too. This rearrangement joins TRGV9 to TRGJP2. In the absence of a J gene in TCRdb, the DNA was matched to germline to assign it here. The germline CDR1 and CDR2 sequences are GITISATS and ISYDGTV (reference sequence). J gave up 12 bases and V 2 bases, and 3 bases lay outside the gene matches. CDR3 size: 11 residues. CDR3 in amino acids: CALWEGRIKTF. The CDR3 nucleotides are TGTGCCTTGTGGGAGGGCCGGATCAAGACGTTT.

This clone was recorded many times. The protein held in TCRdb is that of a much larger clone and does not match this DNA's translation at residue 10, likely because of a read error; the protein shown is translated from the DNA. The V segment is TRGV5, and no J call was made. The CDR3 sequence is 12 residues long. Germline CDR1 reads VINAFY; CDR2 reads YDVSNSKD. The CDR3 loop reads CATWDIVYKRLF. For the CDR3, the DNA is TGTGCCACCTGGGACATCGTCTATAAGAGACTCTTT.